Presented here are 5 T cell receptor beta chains from one specimen sequenced in a study of radiation and T cells in renal cell carcinoma. The table came from immunoSEQ multiplex PCR; TCRdb's copy has only in-frame clones and leaves some out. Here the sample spans some 120,000 clones, 88% being singletons. Time point: blood 2 weeks post-SBRT. Noted treatment: 15 Gy SBRT to primary tumor, nephrectomy 4 weeks later. The source material was blood, sampled from a patient whose treatment included radiotherapy and nephrectomy. The receptors were sampled from a woman in her sixties or seventies with renal cell carcinoma.

This clone was seen only once. DNA for the CDR3: TGTGCCAGCAGCGTAAGACTAGCGGGTAGCTCCTACGAGCAGTACTTC. Translating it yields CASSVRLAGSSYEQYF. This sequence joins TRBV7-8 and TRBJ2-7; 10 bases line up with TRBD2. This CDR3 spans 16 amino acids. V shed 5 bases and J 0 bases; nucleotides not matched to a gene: 7. Germline CDR1 is SGHVS and CDR2 is FQNEAQ.

The J gene is TRBJ2-7, the V gene TRBV7-2; D is undetermined. The CDR3 is 16 amino acids. Germline CDR1 and CDR2: SGHTA and FQGNSA. Trimming removed 1 base at V and 6 bases at J, with 19 bases between. The CDR3 nucleotides are TGTGCCAGCAGCTTAGGAGTCGGGCGCTTCCCCTCCGAGCAGTACTTC. Residues: CASSLGVGRFPSEQYF.

J is TRBJ1-5 and V is TRBV19; TRBD1 might be the D (6 bases). V was trimmed by 3 bases and J by 6 bases, leaving 12 bases between them. The length of the CDR3 is 14 residues. Looked up from germline, CDR1 is LNHDA and CDR2 is SQIVND (reference sequence). CDR3 in amino acids: CASSISGGGQPQHF. CDR3 nucleotides: TGTGCCAGTAGTATTTCGGGGGGCGGTCAGCCCCAGCATTTT.

The chain combines TRBV7-9 with TRBJ1-2; no firm D call. The V and J ends lost 5 bases and 5 bases respectively, with 15 bases between them. The germline gives CDR1 SEHNR, CDR2 FQNEAQ (reference sequence). The CDR3 covers 14 residues. The CDR3 DNA sequence: TGTGCCAGCAGCCCGCCGCGGTTGTTTTATGGCTACACCTTC. Its translation is CASSPPRLFYGYTF.

The CDR3 here is CAWSLPGEGQYF. CDR3 bases: TGTGCCTGGAGTCTCCCGGGGGAGGGGCAGTATTTT. This sequence joins TRBV30 and TRBJ2-3, with 7 bases that match TRBD2. The V segment lost 2 bases and the J segment 11 bases; nucleotides outside the gene matches: 7. CDR3 length: 12 amino acids. Germline-derived CDR1 and CDR2 are GTSNPN and SVGIG (reference sequence).